This T cell receptor beta chain came from a study of shared clonotypes between healthy human individuals. For the study at large: Each donor's CD8 memory used one plate, CD8 naive two, each CD4 subset three. Regarding the study as a whole: Relative to memory subsets, naive subsets generally showed larger estimated richness.

CDR1 and CDR2 from the germline V gene are SGDLS and YYNGEE. CDR3 length: 15 residues. To note about this clone: What it binds is unknown. A junction boundary mismatches the germline segment, possibly from a read error.

Evenly divided among several immunoSEQ plates was the genomic DNA of each subset. Produced via immunoSEQ multiplex PCR; TCRdb's table is partial and in-frame only. The data show roughly 200,000 clones, 65% to 80% seen once. In the CD4+ fraction, cells were divided into CD45RA+ naive and CD45RA-negative memory subsets. The genes are TRBV9 and TRBJ2-5; 8 nucleotides agree with TRBD2. Sequenced input: memory CD4+ T cells sorted from blood. Stated subset: CD45RA-negative fraction. This clonotype originated in a man aged 25 to 40 in good health. For the CDR3, the DNA is TGTGCCAGCAGCCCACGGACTAGCACCCAAGAGGCCCAGTACTTC. As protein: CASSPRTSTQEAQYF.